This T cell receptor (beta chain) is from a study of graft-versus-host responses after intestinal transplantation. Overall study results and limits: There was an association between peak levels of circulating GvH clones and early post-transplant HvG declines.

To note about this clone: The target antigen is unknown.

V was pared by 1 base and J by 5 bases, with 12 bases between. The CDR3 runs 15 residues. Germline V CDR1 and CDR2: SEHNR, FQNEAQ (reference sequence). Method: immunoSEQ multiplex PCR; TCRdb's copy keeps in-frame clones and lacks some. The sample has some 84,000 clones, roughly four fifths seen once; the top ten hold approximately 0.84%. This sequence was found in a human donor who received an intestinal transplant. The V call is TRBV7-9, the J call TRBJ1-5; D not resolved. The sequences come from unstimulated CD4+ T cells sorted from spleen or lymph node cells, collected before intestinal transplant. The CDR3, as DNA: TGTGCCAGCAGCTTAGGCGTGGGCCCGGATCAGCCCCAGCATTTT. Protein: CASSLGVGPDQPQHF.